The rows below give T cell receptor beta chains drawn from one sample of a study of long-term antiretroviral therapy in people with HIV. Clones were read by immunoSEQ multiplex PCR, and TCRdb kept only the in-frame ones, dropping some. The table records 15,000 to 20,000 clones, roughly four fifths of them present only once. The source material was unsorted PBMCs, sampled 0.3 years after starting antiretroviral therapy. The receptors derive from a man younger than 30 with HIV. The CDR3 runs from the conserved cysteine through the conserved F or W. Fields, in order: J gene, D gene, CDR3 length, V gene, clone size, CDR3 protein, CDR3 DNA. The D gene is left open where the match is weak. For some rows the clone size is stated as once, few or many, or as a class when expanded; others skip it.

TRBJ1-5,.,15,TRBV4-1,once,CASSPRASPNQPQHF,TGCGCCAGCAGCCCCCGGGCCAGCCCCAATCAGCCCCAGCATTTT
TRBJ1-4,.,14,TRBV2,.,CASREQGTNEKLFF,TGTGCCAGCAGAGAACAGGGAACTAATGAAAAACTGTTTTTT
TRBJ2-1,TRBD2,16,TRBV11-2,.,CASSNRDYLSYNEQFF,TGTGCCAGCAGTAACCGGGACTACCTCTCCTACAATGAGCAGTTCTTC
TRBJ2-3,.,14,TRBV6-1,.,CASSDGAGPDTQYF,TGTGCCAGCAGTGATGGGGCGGGACCAGATACGCAGTATTTT
TRBJ2-5,.,15,TRBV5-6,.,CASSLVSSYQETQYF,TGTGCCAGCAGCTTGGTTTCTTCGTACCAAGAGACCCAGTACTTC
TRBJ1-4,.,16,TRBV5-5,.,CASSLEAVMASVRLFF,TGTGCCAGCAGCTTGGAAGCAGTAATGGCATCGGTACGACTGTTTTTT
TRBJ2-3,TRBD2,16,TRBV2,.,CARTLAGVGGTDTQYF,TGTGCCAGGACACTAGCGGGGGTTGGGGGCACAGATACGCAGTATTTT
TRBJ2-2,.,14,TRBV9,.,CASSTPGGTGELFF,TGTGCCAGCAGCACTCCAGGGGGGACCGGGGAGCTGTTTTTT
TRBJ1-5,.,15,TRBV6-5,once,CASSPRPREGQPQHF,TGTGCCAGCAGCCCCCGACCAAGGGAGGGTCAGCCCCAGCATTTT
TRBJ2-3,.,15,TRBV5-1,.,CASSVGPDSTDTQYF,TGCGCCAGCAGCGTAGGCCCTGATAGCACAGATACGCAGTATTTT
TRBJ1-4,.,15,TRBV5-1,.,CASSLALGEGEKLFF,TGCGCCAGCAGCTTGGCCTTAGGGGAGGGTGAAAAACTGTTTTTT
TRBJ1-4,.,10,TRBV6-6,.,CASGSEKLFF,TGTGCCAGCGGTAGTGAAAAACTGTTTTTT
TRBJ1-4,.,13,TRBV6-5,few,CASSLQDNEKLFF,TGTGCCAGCAGCTTACAGGATAATGAAAAACTGTTTTTT
TRBJ2-1,.,17,TRBV19,.,CASSGGMGLGSYNEQFF,TGTGCCAGTAGTGGGGGCATGGGTTTGGGGTCCTACAATGAGCAGTTCTTC
TRBJ1-1,.,15,TRBV15,.,CATSRDVPARTEAFF,TGTGCCACCAGCAGAGATGTCCCCGCCAGGACTGAAGCTTTCTTT
TRBJ2-5,.,11,TRBV7-9,.,CASSLSETQYF,TGTGCCAGCAGCTTAAGTGAGACCCAGTACTTC
TRBJ2-7,TRBD1,16,TRBV5-1,.,CASSLEGGDRGAGEYF,TGCGCCAGCAGCTTGGAGGGGGGGGACAGGGGAGCAGGCGAGTACTTC
TRBJ1-1,.,13,TRBV29-1,.,CSVLRQEEDEAFF,TGCAGCGTTCTAAGACAGGAGGAGGATGAAGCTTTCTTT
TRBJ2-5,TRBD1,16,TRBV7-6,.,CASSGEGAPSPETQYF,TGTGCCAGCAGCGGCGAGGGGGCTCCCTCACCAGAGACCCAGTACTTC
TRBJ1-5,.,13,TRBV6-1,.,CASSERFEQPQHF,TGTGCCAGCAGTGAAAGGTTCGAACAGCCCCAGCATTTT
TRBJ2-2,.,10,TRBV2,.,CASFAGRLFF,TGTGCCAGCTTCGCCGGGAGGCTGTTTTTT
TRBJ2-7,TRBD1,15,TRBV4-1,.,CASSPWTGGGYEQYF,TGCGCCAGCAGCCCCTGGACAGGGGGGGGCTACGAGCAGTACTTC
TRBJ1-3,.,13,TRBV15,.,CATSRGPGNTIYF,TGTGCCACCAGCAGAGGTCCAGGGAACACCATATATTTT
TRBJ1-6,.,16,TRBV2,.,CASSEDTRSYNSPLHF,TGTGCCAGCAGTGAAGACACCCGCTCCTATAATTCACCCCTCCACTTT
TRBJ1-2,.,11,TRBV19,.,CASSRLYGYTF,TGTGCCAGTAGTAGGCTCTATGGCTACACCTTC